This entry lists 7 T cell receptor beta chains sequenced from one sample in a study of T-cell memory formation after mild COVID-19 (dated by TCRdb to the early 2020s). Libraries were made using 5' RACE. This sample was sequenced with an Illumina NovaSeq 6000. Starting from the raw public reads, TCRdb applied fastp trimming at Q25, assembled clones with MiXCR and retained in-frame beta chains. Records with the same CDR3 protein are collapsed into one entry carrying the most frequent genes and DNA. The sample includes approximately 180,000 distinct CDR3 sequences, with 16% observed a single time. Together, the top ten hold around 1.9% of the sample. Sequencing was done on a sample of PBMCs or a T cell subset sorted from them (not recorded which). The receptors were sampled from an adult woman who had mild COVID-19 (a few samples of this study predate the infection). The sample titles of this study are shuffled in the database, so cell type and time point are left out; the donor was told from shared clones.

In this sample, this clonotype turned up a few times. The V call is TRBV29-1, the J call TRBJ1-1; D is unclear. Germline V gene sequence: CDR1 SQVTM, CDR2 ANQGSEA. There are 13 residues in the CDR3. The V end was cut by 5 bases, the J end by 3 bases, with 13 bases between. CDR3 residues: CSVLILMDTEAFF. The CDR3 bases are TGCAGCGTTTTAATTCTTATGGACACTGAAGCTTTCTTT. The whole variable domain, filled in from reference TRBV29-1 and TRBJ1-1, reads SAVISQKPSRDICQRGTSLTIQCQVDSQVTMMFWYRQQPGQSLTLIATANQGSEATYESGFVIDKFPISRPNLTFSTLTVSNMSPEDSSIYLCSVLILMDTEAFFGQGTRLTVV.

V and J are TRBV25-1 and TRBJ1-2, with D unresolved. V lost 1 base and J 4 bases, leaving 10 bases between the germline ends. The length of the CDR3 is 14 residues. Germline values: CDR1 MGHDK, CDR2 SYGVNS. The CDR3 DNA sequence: TGTGCCAGCAGTGAATTAGTAAAGGGCTATGGCTACACCTTC. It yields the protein CASSELVKGYGYTF.

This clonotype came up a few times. Written as DNA, the CDR3 is TGTGCCAGCAGTCTCCCGGGTATTTCCTACAATGAGCAGTTCTTC. Translated: CASSLPGISYNEQFF. The chain uses TRBV27 and TRBJ2-1; no clear D gene. Germline V gene lookup returns CDR1 MNHEY and CDR2 SMNVEV (reference sequence). The CDR3 has 15 amino acids. Trimming removed 5 bases from V and 1 base from J, with 12 bases in between.

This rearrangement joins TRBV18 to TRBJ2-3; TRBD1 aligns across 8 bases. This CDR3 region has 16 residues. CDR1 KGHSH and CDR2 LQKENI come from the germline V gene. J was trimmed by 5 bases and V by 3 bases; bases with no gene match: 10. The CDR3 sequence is CASSPAGGANGDTQYF. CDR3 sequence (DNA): TGTGCCAGCTCACCGGCAGGGGGCGCGAACGGAGATACGCAGTATTTT.

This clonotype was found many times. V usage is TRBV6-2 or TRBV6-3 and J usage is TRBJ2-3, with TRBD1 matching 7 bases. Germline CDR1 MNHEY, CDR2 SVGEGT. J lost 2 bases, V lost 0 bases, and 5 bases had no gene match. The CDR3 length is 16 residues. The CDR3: CASSYSMDRHTDTQYF. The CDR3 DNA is TGTGCCAGCAGTTACTCGATGGACAGGCACACAGATACGCAGTATTTT.

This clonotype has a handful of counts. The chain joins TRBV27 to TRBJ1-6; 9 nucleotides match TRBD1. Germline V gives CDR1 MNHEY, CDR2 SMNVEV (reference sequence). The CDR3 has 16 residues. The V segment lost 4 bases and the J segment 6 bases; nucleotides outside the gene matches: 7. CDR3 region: CASSSPWTGVNSPLHF. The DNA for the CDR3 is TGTGCCAGCAGTTCACCCTGGACAGGGGTTAATTCACCCCTCCACTTT.

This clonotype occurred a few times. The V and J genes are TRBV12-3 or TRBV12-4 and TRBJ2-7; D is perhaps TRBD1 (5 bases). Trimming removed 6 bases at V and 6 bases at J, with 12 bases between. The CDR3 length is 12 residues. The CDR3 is CASSPRTTEQYF. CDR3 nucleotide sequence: TGTGCCAGCAGCCCGCGGACAACCGAGCAGTACTTC.